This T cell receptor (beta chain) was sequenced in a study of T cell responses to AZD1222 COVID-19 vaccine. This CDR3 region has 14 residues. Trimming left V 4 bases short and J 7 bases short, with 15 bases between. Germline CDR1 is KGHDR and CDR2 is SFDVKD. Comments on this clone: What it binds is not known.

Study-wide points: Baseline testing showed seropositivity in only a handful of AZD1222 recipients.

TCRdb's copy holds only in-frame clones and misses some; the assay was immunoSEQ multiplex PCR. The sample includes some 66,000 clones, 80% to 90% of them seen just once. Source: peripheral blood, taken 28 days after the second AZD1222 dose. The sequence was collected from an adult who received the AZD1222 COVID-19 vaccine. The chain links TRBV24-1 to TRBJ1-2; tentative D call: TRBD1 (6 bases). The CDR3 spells CATSDPTGYRGYTF. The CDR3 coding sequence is TGTGCCACCAGTGACCCGACAGGATATCGTGGCTACACCTTC.